The present entry profiles one T cell receptor (beta chain) with its context. The antigen is unknown. The data originate from a study of graft-versus-host responses after intestinal transplantation. The overall study: Recipients were given multivisceral, liver-intestinal, or isolated intestinal transplants.

Germline V lookup: CDR1 MNHEY, CDR2 SMNVEV (reference sequence). The CDR3 has 13 amino acids. With 10 bases removed from V and 6 bases from J, the gap between germline ends came to 15 bases. The study, taken as a whole, reports: Allografts carried high graft-versus-host to host-versus-graft clonal ratios in patients having graft-donor T cell macrochimerism. Peak levels of circulating GvH clones tracked with early post-transplant HvG declines.

The method was immunoSEQ multiplex PCR; TCRdb's version includes in-frame clones alone and lacks a portion of them. The repertoire holds roughly 100,000 clones, just under 95% seen once, with about 0.073% in the top ten. This specimen was unstimulated CD8+ T cells sorted from spleen or lymph node cells, taken before transplant. The TCR originated in a human donor who was the organ donor for an intestinal transplant. V usage is TRBV27 and J usage is TRBJ2-2, with D maybe TRBD2 (7 bases). The CDR3, as DNA: TGTGCCACCCCTAGGGGGGGGCCCGGGGAGCTGTTTTTT. Translation: CATPRGGPGELFF.